A single sample is the source of the 22 T cell receptor beta chains below, sequenced in a study of cytomegalovirus exposure and HLA in healthy donors. The PCR ran on 60 Vbeta and 13 Jbeta primers. Profiled with immunoSEQ multiplex PCR; TCRdb holds only in-frame clones, not every one. The sample yields around 200,000 clones, 75% seen once. The sequencing input was PBMCs. The receptors shown here come from a male donor in good health and CMV-seronegative.

The V gene is TRBV6-6, the J gene TRBJ1-1; D perhaps matches TRBD1 (6 bases). This CDR3 contains 12 residues. Trimming stripped 6 bases from V and 1 base from J, with 6 bases between. Per the germline V gene, CDR1 is MNHNY and CDR2 is SVGAGI (reference sequence). CDR3 sequence reads: CASRTGNTEAFF. The DNA of the CDR3 is TGTGCCAGCAGGACAGGGAACACTGAAGCTTTCTTT.

This clone has just a few counts. V usage is TRBV30 and J usage is TRBJ1-3, with D perhaps matching TRBD1 (6 bases). The CDR3 runs 12 residues. Trimming stripped 5 bases from V and 1 base from J, with 6 bases between. CDR1 is GTSNPN and CDR2 is SVGIG in the germline V gene (reference sequence). The DNA of the CDR3 is TGTGCCTGGGACAGGTCTGGAAACACCATATATTTT. Translated: CAWDRSGNTIYF.

The CDR3 is CASSWDRRNYGYTF. As DNA, the CDR3 is TGTGCCAGCAGTTGGGACAGGAGGAACTATGGCTACACCTTC. The gene calls are TRBV6-5 and TRBJ1-2; 8 bases match TRBD1. CDR3 length: 14 residues. V was clipped by 4 bases and J by 2 bases; unmatched bases: 3. From germline, CDR1 is MNHEY and CDR2 SVGAGI.

The rearrangement links TRBV30 to TRBJ2-7; TRBD1 agrees at 8 bases. V shed 5 bases, J shed 6 bases, and the junction held 9 bases outside the gene matches. This CDR3 is built from 13 residues. Per the germline V gene, CDR1 is GTSNPN and CDR2 is SVGIG (reference sequence). CDR3 in amino acids: CAWAGTGVFEQYF. In nucleotides, the CDR3 is TGTGCCTGGGCCGGGACAGGAGTTTTCGAGCAGTACTTC.

This clone was recorded only once. The rearrangement uses TRBV28 and TRBJ2-3; TRBD2 aligns across 10 bases. V was clipped by 6 bases and J by 4 bases; unmatched bases: 7. Germline V gene data show CDR1 as MDHEN and CDR2 as SYDVKM. The CDR3 loop spans 15 amino acids. The CDR3 coding sequence is TGTGCCAGCAGACCTAGCGGGAGTAGGTCAGATACGCAGTATTTT. Protein: CASRPSGSRSDTQYF.

The chain recombines TRBV6-5 with TRBJ2-1; TRBD2 aligns across 8 bases. Per germline, CDR1 MNHEY and CDR2 SVGAGI. V was pared by 2 bases and J by 4 bases, with 4 bases of the junction left unmatched. The CDR3 is 15 residues long. The CDR3 sequence: CASSYRGGAYNEQFF. CDR3 in DNA: TGTGCCAGCAGTTACCGGGGGGGGGCTTACAATGAGCAGTTCTTC.

This sequence joins TRBV28 and TRBJ1-2; a possible D gene is TRBD1 (5 bases). This CDR3 region has 14 residues. Germline CDR1 is MDHEN and CDR2 is SYDVKM. Deletions cut 4 bases from V and 4 bases from J, with 13 bases between. CDR3 sequence reads: CASSSLGRVYGYTF. CDR3 DNA: TGTGCCAGCAGTTCGTTGGGGCGCGTCTATGGCTACACCTTC.

The chain uses TRBV6-5 and TRBJ1-5, with TRBD1 as a possible D gene (5 bases). V lost 5 bases to trimming and J lost 6 bases, with 8 bases between them. CDR3 length: 12 amino acids. Germline V gene sequence: CDR1 MNHEY, CDR2 SVGAGI. The chain's CDR3 is CASSDGGQPQHF. As DNA, the CDR3 is TGTGCCAGCAGTGACGGGGGTCAGCCCCAGCATTTT.

This clone occurred a few times. The chain employs TRBV28 and TRBJ1-2, with D possibly TRBD1 on 6 matching bases. Germline V CDR1 and CDR2: MDHEN, SYDVKM. Trimming removed 5 bases at V and 6 bases at J, with 13 bases between. CDR3 length: 13 residues. The CDR3 sequence: CASSLLTGNGYTF. DNA for the CDR3: TGTGCCAGCAGTCTACTAACAGGGAATGGCTACACCTTC.

The chain employs TRBV4-3 and TRBJ1-5; D remains ambiguous. Per germline, CDR1 LGHNA and CDR2 YSLEER. With 1 base removed from V and 0 bases from J, the gap between germline ends came to 10 bases. The CDR3 spans 16 residues. The CDR3: CASSQGRPSSNQPQHF. The CDR3 DNA is TGCGCCAGCAGCCAAGGGAGACCAAGTAGCAATCAGCCCCAGCATTTT.

The V gene is TRBV18, the J gene TRBJ2-2; the D is unclear. CDR1 KGHSH and CDR2 LQKENI come from the germline V gene. The CDR3 extends over 16 amino acids. The germline V and J ends were trimmed by 3 bases and 0 bases, with 11 bases remaining between them. The CDR3 coding sequence is TGTGCCAGCTCACCCCGAGTGGCGGCGAACACCGGGGAGCTGTTTTTT. This codes for CASSPRVAANTGELFF.

The V and J genes are TRBV2 and TRBJ1-5; TRBD1 aligns across 8 bases. From germline, CDR1 is SNHLY and CDR2 FYNNEI. J lost 3 bases, V lost 6 bases, and 1 base had no gene match. The CDR3 has 13 amino acids. This CDR3 is CASRDRDNQPQHF. CDR3 bases: TGTGCCAGCAGGGACAGGGACAATCAGCCCCAGCATTTT.

This rearrangement joins TRBV7-7 to TRBJ2-3, with D possibly TRBD2 on 5 matching bases. Deletions cut 0 bases from V and 9 bases from J, with 10 bases between. Germline V gene lookup returns CDR1 SSHAT and CDR2 FNYEAQ (reference sequence). The CDR3 loop spans 13 amino acids. This CDR3 reads CASSLAEERTQYF. CDR3 sequence (DNA): TGTGCCAGCAGCTTAGCGGAGGAGAGGACGCAGTATTTT.

The chain uses TRBV28 and TRBJ2-5; TRBD2 matches 7 bases. The end of the DNA is better explained by TRBJ2-7, so the J call may be wrong. The CDR3 sequence is 18 residues long. The germline CDR1 and CDR2 sequences are MDHEN and SYDVKM. The CDR3 here is CASSSSFQIAGISYEQYF. The CDR3 DNA sequence: TGTGCCAGCAGTTCCTCCTTCCAGATAGCGGGCATCTCCTACGAGCAGTACTTC.

This rearrangement joins TRBV15 to TRBJ1-5; tentatively, D is TRBD1 (6 bases). The CDR3 loop spans 17 amino acids. V lost 1 base to trimming and J lost 0 bases, with 13 bases between them. CDR1 and CDR2 from the germline V gene are LNHNV and YYDKDF (reference sequence). This CDR3 is CATSRVGGGDSNQPQHF. CDR3 coding DNA: TGTGCCACCAGCAGAGTAGGGGGTGGAGATAGCAATCAGCCCCAGCATTTT.

The genes are TRBV28 and TRBJ2-5, with 11 positions matching TRBD2. Germline loops: CDR1 MDHEN, CDR2 SYDVKM. Trimming cost V 2 bases and J 4 bases; bases outside gene matches: 3. The CDR3 runs 15 residues. The CDR3 DNA reads as TGTGCCAGCAGTTTAATAGCGGGAGGGGCAGAGACCCAGTACTTC. Its translation is CASSLIAGGAETQYF.

There are a few counts of this clone. The rearrangement links TRBV6-5 to TRBJ2-7, with no clear D. This CDR3 spans 10 amino acids. Germline V lookup: CDR1 MNHEY, CDR2 SVGAGI. V lost 7 bases to trimming and J lost 4 bases, with 5 bases between them. The CDR3: CASNIYEQYF. Written as DNA, the CDR3 is TGTGCCAGCAATATTTACGAGCAGTACTTC.

The chain uses TRBV19 and TRBJ2-7, with 9 bases fitting TRBD1. CDR3 length: 13 residues. Trimming took 5 bases from V and 4 from J; bases not matched to a gene: 3. From germline, CDR1 is LNHDA and CDR2 SQIVND (reference sequence). The CDR3 is CASSFGTGYEQYF. Here the CDR3 DNA reads TGTGCCAGTAGTTTCGGGACAGGGTACGAGCAGTACTTC.

The gene calls are TRBV5-5 and TRBJ1-1; D is unclear. This CDR3 comprises 15 residues. The germline CDR1 and CDR2 sequences are SGHKS and YYEKEE (reference sequence). Trimming cost V 2 bases and J 4 bases, with 15 bases left between them. Here the CDR3 reads CASSFTYWAGTEAFF. DNA for the CDR3: TGTGCCAGCAGCTTTACCTATTGGGCGGGCACTGAAGCTTTCTTT.

The chain recombines TRBV7-2 with TRBJ2-1; 14 bases align to TRBD2. CDR1 and CDR2 (germline): SGHTA, FQGNSA. Trimming at V came to 2 bases and at J to 10 bases, leaving 1 base not matched to a gene. This CDR3 region has 14 residues. The CDR3: CASSLRLAGGEQFF. The CDR3 nucleotides are TGTGCCAGCAGCTTAAGACTAGCGGGAGGGGAGCAGTTCTTC.

This clone was observed a few times. The chain joins TRBV19 to TRBJ2-7; tentative D call: TRBD2 (5 bases). Germline CDR1 reads LNHDA; CDR2 reads SQIVND (reference sequence). This CDR3 is 15 amino acids long. Trimming pared 0 bases from V and 1 base from J, leaving 10 bases between. The CDR3 sequence: CASSIDAGGSYEQYF. CDR3 nucleotide sequence: TGTGCCAGTAGTATAGATGCTGGCGGGTCCTACGAGCAGTACTTC.

The chain uses TRBV5-1 and TRBJ2-7; D is unclear. Germline lookup yields CDR1 SGHRS and CDR2 YFSETQ. Trimming took off 5 bases at V and 6 bases at J, with 12 bases between the two ends. The CDR3 has 12 residues. The CDR3 sequence is CASREPSAEQYF. In DNA form, the CDR3 reads TGCGCCAGCAGGGAGCCTTCTGCCGAGCAGTACTTC.